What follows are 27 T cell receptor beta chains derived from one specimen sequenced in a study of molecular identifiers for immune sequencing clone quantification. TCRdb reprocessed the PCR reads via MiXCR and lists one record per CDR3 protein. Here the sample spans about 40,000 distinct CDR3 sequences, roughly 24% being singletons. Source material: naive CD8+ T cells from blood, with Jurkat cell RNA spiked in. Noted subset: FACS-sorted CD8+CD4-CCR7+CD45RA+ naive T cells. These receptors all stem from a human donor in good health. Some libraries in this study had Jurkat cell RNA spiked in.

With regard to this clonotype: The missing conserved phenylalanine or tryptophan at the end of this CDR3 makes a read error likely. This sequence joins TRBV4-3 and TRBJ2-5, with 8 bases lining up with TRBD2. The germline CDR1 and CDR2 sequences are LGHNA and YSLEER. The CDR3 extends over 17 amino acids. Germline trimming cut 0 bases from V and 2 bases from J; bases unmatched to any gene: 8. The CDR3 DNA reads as TGCGCCAGCAGCCAAGATTGGAGGAGCGGGGGACAAGAGACCCAGTACTAC. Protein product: CASSQDWRSGGQETQYY.

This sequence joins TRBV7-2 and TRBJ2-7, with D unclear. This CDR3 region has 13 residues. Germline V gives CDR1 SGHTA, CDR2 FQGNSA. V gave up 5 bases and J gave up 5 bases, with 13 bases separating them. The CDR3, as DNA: TGTGCCAGCAGCCCCAACGACAACCACGAGCAGTACTTC. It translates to CASSPNDNHEQYF.

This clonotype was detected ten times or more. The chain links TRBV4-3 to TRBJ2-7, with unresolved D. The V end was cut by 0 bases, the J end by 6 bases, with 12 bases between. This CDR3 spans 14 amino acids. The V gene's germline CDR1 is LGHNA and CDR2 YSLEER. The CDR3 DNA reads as TGCGCCAGCAGCCAAGATGCCAATTTTGGCGAGCAGTACTTC. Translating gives CASSQDANFGEQYF.

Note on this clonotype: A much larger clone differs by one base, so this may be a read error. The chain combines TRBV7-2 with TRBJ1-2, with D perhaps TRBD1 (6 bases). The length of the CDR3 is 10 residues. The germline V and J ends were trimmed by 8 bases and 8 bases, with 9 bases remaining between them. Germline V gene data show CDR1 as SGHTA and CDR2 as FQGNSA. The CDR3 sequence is CASRQGGYTF. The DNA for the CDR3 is TGTGCCAGCCGCCAGGGGGGCTACACCTTC.

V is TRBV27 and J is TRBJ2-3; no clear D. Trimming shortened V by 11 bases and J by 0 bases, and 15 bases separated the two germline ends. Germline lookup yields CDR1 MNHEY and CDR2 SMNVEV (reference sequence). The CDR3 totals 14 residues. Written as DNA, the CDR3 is TGTGCCGATTCCGAGGTACCAAGCACAGATACGCAGTATTTT. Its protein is CADSEVPSTDTQYF.

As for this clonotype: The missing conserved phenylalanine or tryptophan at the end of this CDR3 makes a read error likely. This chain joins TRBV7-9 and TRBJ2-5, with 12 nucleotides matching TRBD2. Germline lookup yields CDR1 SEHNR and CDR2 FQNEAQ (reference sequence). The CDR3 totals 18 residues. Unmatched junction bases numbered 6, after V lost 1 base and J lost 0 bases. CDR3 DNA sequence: TGTGCCAGCAGCTTAGGACTAGCGGGAGTTACGGACCAAGAGACCCAGTACTCC. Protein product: CASSLGLAGVTDQETQYS.

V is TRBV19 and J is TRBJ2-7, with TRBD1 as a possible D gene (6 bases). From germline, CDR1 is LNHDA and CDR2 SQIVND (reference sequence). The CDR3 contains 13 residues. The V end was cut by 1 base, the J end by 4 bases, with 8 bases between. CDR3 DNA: TGTGCCAGTAGTATAGCGACAGGATACGAGCAGTACTTC. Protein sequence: CASSIATGYEQYF.

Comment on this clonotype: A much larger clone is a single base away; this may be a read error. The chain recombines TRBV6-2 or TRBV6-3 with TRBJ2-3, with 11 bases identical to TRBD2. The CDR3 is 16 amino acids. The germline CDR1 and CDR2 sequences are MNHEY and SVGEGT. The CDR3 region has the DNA TGTGCCAGCGGTTACGACCCTAGCGGGAGGACAGATACGCAGTATTTT. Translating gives CASGYDPSGRTDTQYF.

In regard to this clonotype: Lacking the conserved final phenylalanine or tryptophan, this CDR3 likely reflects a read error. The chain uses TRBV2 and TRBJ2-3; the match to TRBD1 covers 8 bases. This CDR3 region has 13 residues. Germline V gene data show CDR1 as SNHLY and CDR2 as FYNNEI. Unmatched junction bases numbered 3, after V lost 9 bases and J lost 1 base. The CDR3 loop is CARRTGCTDTQYI. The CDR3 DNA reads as TGTGCCAGGAGGACAGGGTGCACAGATACGCAGTATATT.

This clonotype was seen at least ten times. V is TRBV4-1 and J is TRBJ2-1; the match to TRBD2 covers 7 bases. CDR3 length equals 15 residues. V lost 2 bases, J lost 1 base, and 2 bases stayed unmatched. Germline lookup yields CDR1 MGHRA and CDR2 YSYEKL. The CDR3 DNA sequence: TGCGCCAGCAGCCAAACGGGGGGATCCTACAATGAGCAGTTCTTC. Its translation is CASSQTGGSYNEQFF.

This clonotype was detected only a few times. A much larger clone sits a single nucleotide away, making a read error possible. The CDR3 spells CASNSNGYEQYF. In DNA form, the CDR3 reads TGTGCCAGCAACAGCAATGGCTACGAGCAGTACTTC. The rearrangement uses TRBV7-6 and TRBJ2-7; D gene uncertain. V was shortened by 7 bases and J by 3 bases, with 10 bases between the two germline ends. Germline CDR1 reads SGHVS; CDR2 reads FNYEAQ. The length of the CDR3 is 12 residues. Based on the CDR3 plus reference TRBV7-6 and TRBJ2-7, the full variable domain is GAGVSQSPRYKVTKRGQDVALRCDPISGHVSLYWYRQALGQGPEFLTYFNYEAQQDKSGLPNDRFSAERPEGSISTLTIQRTEQRDSAMYRCASNSNGYEQYFGPGTRLTVT.

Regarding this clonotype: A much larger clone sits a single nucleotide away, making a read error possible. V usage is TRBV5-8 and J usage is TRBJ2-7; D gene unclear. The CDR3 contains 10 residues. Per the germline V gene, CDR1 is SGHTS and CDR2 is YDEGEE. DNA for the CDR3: TGTGCCAGCAGCTTAAGAGAGCACTACTTC. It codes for CASSLREHYF.

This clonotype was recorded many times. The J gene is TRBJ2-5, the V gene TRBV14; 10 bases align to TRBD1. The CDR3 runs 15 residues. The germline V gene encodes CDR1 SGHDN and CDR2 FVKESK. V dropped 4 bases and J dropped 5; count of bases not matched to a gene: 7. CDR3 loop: CASSPKTGGRETQYF. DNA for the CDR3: TGTGCCAGCAGCCCTAAGACAGGGGGCCGGGAGACCCAGTACTTC.

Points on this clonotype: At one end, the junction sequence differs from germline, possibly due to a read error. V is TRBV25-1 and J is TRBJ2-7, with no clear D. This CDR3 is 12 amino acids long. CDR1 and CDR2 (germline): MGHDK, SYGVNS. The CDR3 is CARRHSPFEPCF. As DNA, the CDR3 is TGTGCCCGCCGCCACAGCCCGTTCGAGCCGTGCTTC.

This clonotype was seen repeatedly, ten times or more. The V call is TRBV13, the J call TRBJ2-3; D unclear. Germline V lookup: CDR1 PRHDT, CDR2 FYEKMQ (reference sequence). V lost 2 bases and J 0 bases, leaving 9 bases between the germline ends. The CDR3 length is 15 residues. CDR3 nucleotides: TGTGCCAGCAGCTTAAAAGCGATTAGCACAGATACGCAGTATTTT. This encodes CASSLKAISTDTQYF.

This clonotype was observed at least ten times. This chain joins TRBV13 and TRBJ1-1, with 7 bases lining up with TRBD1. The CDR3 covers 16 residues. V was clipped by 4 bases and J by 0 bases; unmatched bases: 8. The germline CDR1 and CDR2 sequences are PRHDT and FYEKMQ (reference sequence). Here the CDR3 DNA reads TGTGCCAGCAGCTCGACAGGGCAATACATGAACACTGAAGCTTTCTTT. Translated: CASSSTGQYMNTEAFF.

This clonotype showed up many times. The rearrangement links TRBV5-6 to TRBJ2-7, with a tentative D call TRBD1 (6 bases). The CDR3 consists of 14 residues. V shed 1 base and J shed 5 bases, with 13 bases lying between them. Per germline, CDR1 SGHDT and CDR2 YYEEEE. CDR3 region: CASSLSQGSNEQYF. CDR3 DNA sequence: TGTGCCAGCAGCTTGTCCCAGGGGAGCAACGAGCAGTACTTC.

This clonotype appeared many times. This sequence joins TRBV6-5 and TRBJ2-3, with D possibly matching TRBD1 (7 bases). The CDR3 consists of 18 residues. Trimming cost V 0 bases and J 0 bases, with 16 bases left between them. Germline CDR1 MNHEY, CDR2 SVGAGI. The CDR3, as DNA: TGTGCCAGCAGTTACTCGGAGGGGGCCGTACTTAGCACAGATACGCAGTATTTT. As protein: CASSYSEGAVLSTDTQYF.

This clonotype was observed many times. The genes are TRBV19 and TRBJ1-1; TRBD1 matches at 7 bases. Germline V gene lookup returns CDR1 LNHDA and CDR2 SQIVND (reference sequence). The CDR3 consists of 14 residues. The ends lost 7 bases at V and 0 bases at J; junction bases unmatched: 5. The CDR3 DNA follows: TGTGCCAGTACCCCGGGACAGCTGAACACTGAAGCTTTCTTT. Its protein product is CASTPGQLNTEAFF. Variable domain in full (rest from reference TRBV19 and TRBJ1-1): DGGITQSPKYLFRKEGQNVTLSCEQNLNHDAMYWYRQDPGQGLRLIYYSQIVNDFQKGDIAEGYSVSREKKESFPLTVTSAQKNPTAFYLCASTPGQLNTEAFFGQGTRLTVV.

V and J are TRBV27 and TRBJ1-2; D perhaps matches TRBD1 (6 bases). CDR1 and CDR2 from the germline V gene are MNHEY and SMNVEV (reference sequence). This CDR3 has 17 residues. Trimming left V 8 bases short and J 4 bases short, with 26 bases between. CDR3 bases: TGTGCCAGCGGGATCCTTGGACAGAGACAAGATTCCTATGGCTACACCTTC. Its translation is CASGILGQRQDSYGYTF.

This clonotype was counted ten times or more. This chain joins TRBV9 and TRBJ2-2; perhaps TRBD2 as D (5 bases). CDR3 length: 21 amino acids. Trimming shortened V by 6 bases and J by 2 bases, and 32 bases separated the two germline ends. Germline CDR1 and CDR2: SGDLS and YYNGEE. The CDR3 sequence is CASTPSLSAQNLVFNTGELFF. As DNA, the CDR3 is TGTGCCAGCACCCCTAGCCTATCCGCCCAAAATCTCGTCTTCAACACCGGGGAGCTGTTTTTT.

The CDR3 nucleotides read TGTGCCAGCAGCTGGGGGGCGGACGAGCAGTACTTC. Encoded protein: CASSWGADEQYF. This chain joins TRBV11-2 and TRBJ2-7, with D perhaps TRBD1 or TRBD2 (6 bases each). V was cut by 4 bases and J by 5 bases, with 9 bases left in between. Germline CDR1 and CDR2: SGHAT and FQNNGV. The length of the CDR3 is 12 residues.

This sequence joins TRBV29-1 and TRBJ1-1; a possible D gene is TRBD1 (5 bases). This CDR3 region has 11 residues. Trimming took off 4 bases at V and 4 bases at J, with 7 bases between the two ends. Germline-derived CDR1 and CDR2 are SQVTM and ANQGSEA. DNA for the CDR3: TGCAGCGTTGTCGGGGGCACTGAAGCTTTCTTT. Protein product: CSVVGGTEAFF.

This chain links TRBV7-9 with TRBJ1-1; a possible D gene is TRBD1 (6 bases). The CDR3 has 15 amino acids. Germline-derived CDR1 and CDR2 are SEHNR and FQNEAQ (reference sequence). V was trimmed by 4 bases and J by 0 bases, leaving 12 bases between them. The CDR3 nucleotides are TGTGCCAGCAGCTCGGTGACAGGCATGAACACTGAAGCTTTCTTT. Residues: CASSSVTGMNTEAFF.

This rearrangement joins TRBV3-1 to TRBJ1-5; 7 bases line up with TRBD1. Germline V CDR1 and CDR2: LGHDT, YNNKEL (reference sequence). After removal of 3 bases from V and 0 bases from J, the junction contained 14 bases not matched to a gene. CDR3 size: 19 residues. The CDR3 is CASSHHRQGLSLSNQPQHF. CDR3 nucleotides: TGTGCCAGCAGCCACCATCGACAGGGTTTGTCCCTTAGCAATCAGCCCCAGCATTTT.

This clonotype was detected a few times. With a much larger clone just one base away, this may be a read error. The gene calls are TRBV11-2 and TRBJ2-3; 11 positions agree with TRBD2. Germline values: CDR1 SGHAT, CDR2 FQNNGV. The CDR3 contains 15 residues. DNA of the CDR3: TGTGCCAGCAGCTCCCTAGCGGGGGGCACAGATACGCAGTGTTTT. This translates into CASSSLAGGTDTQCF.

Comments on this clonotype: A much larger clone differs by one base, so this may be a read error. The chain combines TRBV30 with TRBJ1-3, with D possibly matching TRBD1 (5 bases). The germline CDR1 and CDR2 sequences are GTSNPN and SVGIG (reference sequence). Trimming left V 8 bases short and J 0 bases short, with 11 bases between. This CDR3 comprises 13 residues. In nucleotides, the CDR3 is TGTGCCAGGACCGACAGCTCTGGAAACACCATATATTTT. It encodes CARTDSSGNTIYF.